These 31 T cell receptor beta chains originate from one sample sequenced in a study of blood T cell repertoires in COVID-19. TCRdb's table, derived via immunoSEQ multiplex PCR, lists solely in-frame clones and lacks some. Of 200,000 to 300,000 clones listed, around nine tenths are singletons. Sequencing input: PBMCs or T cells enriched from blood (not recorded which). The receptors were gathered from a man aged 40-49 years who had recovered from COVID-19.

The CDR3 nucleotides read TGTGCCAGCAGCCAATATCTATCAAGGGAGACCGGGGAGCTGTTTTTT. Its translation: CASSQYLSRETGELFF. The chain joins TRBV14 to TRBJ2-2; the D gene is possibly TRBD2 (5 bases). Germline CDR1 and CDR2: SGHDN and FVKESK. Trimming cost V 2 bases and J 5 bases, with 15 bases left between them. The CDR3 sequence is 16 residues long.

The V gene is TRBV4-3, the J gene TRBJ2-7, with 13 nucleotides matching TRBD2. Germline-derived CDR1 and CDR2 are LGHNA and YSLEER. Trimming removed 1 base from V and 1 base from J; junction bases left unmatched: 4. CDR3 size: 17 residues. The CDR3 sequence: CASSQGTSGRLSYEQYF. The CDR3 bases are TGCGCCAGCAGCCAAGGGACTAGCGGGAGACTTTCCTACGAGCAGTACTTC.

In this sample, this clone turned up once. This chain connects TRBV18 to TRBJ1-2; possible D gene TRBD1, 6 bases. V lost 5 bases, J lost 8 bases, and 18 bases lay in between. Looked up from germline, CDR1 is KGHSH and CDR2 is LQKENI. CDR3 length equals 14 residues. CDR3: CASSVQGSERGYTF. The CDR3 DNA sequence: TGTGCCAGCTCAGTACAGGGATCAGAGAGGGGCTACACCTTC.

The chain couples TRBV4-1 to TRBJ2-7; 9 bases are shared with TRBD1. This CDR3 spans 17 amino acids. The V gene end was trimmed by 2 bases and the J gene end by 2 bases; junction bases not matched to a gene: 10. Germline lookup yields CDR1 MGHRA and CDR2 YSYEKL. In nucleotides, the CDR3 is TGCGCCAGCAGCCAATCATTTTACCGGGACAGGGCCTACGAGCAGTACTTC. Its protein is CASSQSFYRDRAYEQYF.

V and J are TRBV15 and TRBJ1-4, with D unresolved. Germline CDR1 and CDR2: LNHNV and YYDKDF (reference sequence). This CDR3 comprises 16 residues. Deletions cut 3 bases from V and 3 bases from J, with 14 bases between. The CDR3 coding sequence is TGTGCCACCAGCAGCGGAAAGAGGAGGTCTAATGAAAAACTGTTTTTT. Translated, it gives CATSSGKRRSNEKLFF.

The J gene is TRBJ2-3, the V gene TRBV9; D is perhaps TRBD2 (7 bases). CDR3 size: 15 residues. Trimming left V 0 bases short and J 5 bases short, with 13 bases between. The germline gives CDR1 SGDLS, CDR2 YYNGEE. The CDR3, as DNA: TGTGCCAGCAGCGTAGTAGGGGAGGGGGTAGATACGCAGTATTTT. It yields the protein CASSVVGEGVDTQYF.

The chain carries TRBV18 and TRBJ2-7; the D gene is possibly TRBD1 (5 bases). Germline V gene lookup returns CDR1 KGHSH and CDR2 LQKENI. CDR3 length: 14 amino acids. The V end lost 0 bases, the J end lost 1 base, and 7 bases lay between the germline ends. The CDR3 coding sequence is TGTGCCAGCTCACCACCTGCAGGGTCCTACGAGCAGTACTTC. Its translation: CASSPPAGSYEQYF.

V usage is TRBV5-6 and J usage is TRBJ2-3; a possible D gene is TRBD1 (7 bases). The length of the CDR3 is 16 residues. V was clipped by 4 bases and J by 0 bases, with 15 bases between them. The germline V gene has CDR1 SGHDT and CDR2 YYEEEE. CDR3 loop: CASSRGQGVSTDTQYF. The CDR3 nucleotides are TGTGCCAGCAGCCGGGGGCAGGGGGTAAGCACAGATACGCAGTATTTT.

The chain employs TRBV12-3 or TRBV12-4 and TRBJ1-1; D is possibly TRBD1 (5 bases). This CDR3 comprises 13 residues. V lost 3 bases, J lost 3 bases, and 8 bases lay in between. The CDR3 reads CASSFQGDTEAFF. CDR3 bases: TGTGCCAGCAGTTTCCAGGGTGACACTGAAGCTTTCTTT.

The V call is TRBV7-2, the J call TRBJ1-2; D might be TRBD1 (5 bases). The V end was cut by 1 base, the J end by 3 bases, with 12 bases between. The CDR3 loop spans 15 amino acids. Germline V gene lookup returns CDR1 SGHTA and CDR2 FQGNSA. CDR3 protein: CASSLVYGGYYGYTF. In nucleotides, the CDR3 is TGTGCCAGCAGCTTAGTGTACGGGGGGTACTATGGCTACACCTTC.

The chain recombines TRBV7-9 with TRBJ1-2; TRBD1 is a possible D gene (6 bases). Trimming took 0 bases from V and 7 from J, leaving 15 bases between them. Looked up from germline, CDR1 is SEHNR and CDR2 is FQNEAQ (reference sequence). The CDR3 spans 15 residues. The CDR3: CASSLADPRGAGYTF. The CDR3 bases are TGTGCCAGCAGCTTAGCCGACCCGCGGGGGGCTGGCTACACCTTC.

The J gene is TRBJ1-2, the V gene TRBV6-5; tentative D call: TRBD1 (5 bases). The CDR3 runs 14 residues. Germline V gene lookup returns CDR1 MNHEY and CDR2 SVGAGI. The V end lost 6 bases, the J end lost 8 bases, and 19 bases lay between the germline ends. The CDR3 protein is CASSQGRGAAGYTF. CDR3 sequence (DNA): TGTGCCAGCAGCCAAGGGCGGGGCGCGGCCGGCTACACCTTC.

The genes are TRBV13 and TRBJ2-5, with 13 bases matching TRBD2. The germline CDR1 and CDR2 sequences are PRHDT and FYEKMQ (reference sequence). The CDR3 sequence is 16 residues long. V gave up 6 bases and J gave up 3 bases; unmatched junction bases: 7. CDR3 residues: CASSPLGLAGEETQYF. DNA of the CDR3: TGTGCCAGCAGTCCCCTAGGACTAGCGGGAGAAGAGACCCAGTACTTC.

V is TRBV20-1 and J is TRBJ2-1; D is undetermined. V lost 2 bases and J 10 bases, leaving 6 bases between the germline ends. The CDR3 is 10 residues long. Germline CDR1 is DFQATT and CDR2 is SNEGSKA (reference sequence). CDR3 in amino acids: CSARRQEQFF. CDR3 coding DNA: TGCAGTGCTAGACGTCAGGAGCAGTTCTTC.

This clone was observed once. Other DNA sequences from this sample encode an identical CDR3 as well. The chain has TRBV5-1 and TRBJ2-5; 8 nucleotides match TRBD1. CDR3 size: 15 residues. CDR1 is SGHRS, CDR2 YFSETQ, per germline. The J segment lost 1 base and the V segment lost 0 bases, leaving 2 bases of the junction unmatched. The CDR3 DNA reads as TGCGCCAGCAGCTTGGAAGGGACAGGCCAAGAGACCCAGTACTTC. Its protein is CASSLEGTGQETQYF. Based on the CDR3 plus reference TRBV5-1 and TRBJ2-5, the full variable domain is KAGVTQTPRYLIKTRGQQVTLSCSPISGHRSVSWYQQTPGQGLQFLFEYFSETQRNKGNFPGRFSGRQFSNSRSEMNVSTLELGDSALYLCASSLEGTGQETQYFGPGTRLLVL.

This clone occurred once. This rearrangement joins TRBV9 to TRBJ2-1; TRBD2 matches at 8 bases. Germline CDR1 SGDLS, CDR2 YYNGEE. The V and J ends lost 0 bases and 3 bases, in that order; junction bases with no gene match: 2. The CDR3 covers 15 residues. Written as DNA, the CDR3 is TGTGCCAGCAGCGTAGTAGGGACTAGCTACAATGAGCAGTTCTTC. Translating gives CASSVVGTSYNEQFF.

The chain carries TRBV19 and TRBJ1-4; 10 nucleotides align to TRBD1. The CDR3 is made up of 15 amino acids. V was clipped by 5 bases and J by 7 bases; unmatched bases: 7. The V gene's germline CDR1 is LNHDA and CDR2 SQIVND (reference sequence). The CDR3 DNA sequence: TGTGCCAGTAGTCTCGGGACAGGGGTTTCTGAAAAACTGTTTTTT. As protein: CASSLGTGVSEKLFF. Full variable domain (outside the CDR3, taken from reference TRBV19 and TRBJ1-4): DGGITQSPKYLFRKEGQNVTLSCEQNLNHDAMYWYRQDPGQGLRLIYYSQIVNDFQKGDIAEGYSVSREKKESFPLTVTSAQKNPTAFYLCASSLGTGVSEKLFFGSGTQLSVL.

The chain couples TRBV18 to TRBJ1-2; no firm D call. Trimming took 3 bases from V and 2 from J, leaving 7 bases between them. The germline gives CDR1 KGHSH, CDR2 LQKENI. This CDR3 contains 13 residues. The CDR3 sequence: CASSPSENYGYTF. CDR3 DNA sequence: TGTGCCAGCTCACCCTCCGAGAACTATGGCTACACCTTC.

This chain uses TRBV18 with TRBJ1-6; 8 bases are a match to TRBD1. V was clipped by 8 bases and J by 9 bases; unmatched bases: 9. Germline V gene data show CDR1 as KGHSH and CDR2 as LQKENI. The CDR3 sequence is 14 residues long. CDR3 in amino acids: CASRTGGPISPLHF. The CDR3 bases are TGTGCCAGCCGAACAGGGGGACCAATTTCACCCCTCCACTTT.

The chain links TRBV5-1 to TRBJ1-3, with D possibly TRBD1 on 6 matching bases. With 0 bases removed from V and 3 bases from J, the gap between germline ends came to 16 bases. The CDR3 contains 17 residues. The germline CDR1 and CDR2 sequences are SGHRS and YFSETQ. CDR3 residues: CASSLGGGQFLGNTIYF. CDR3 nucleotide sequence: TGCGCCAGCAGCTTGGGAGGTGGACAGTTCCTTGGAAACACCATATATTTT.

The V gene is TRBV28, the J gene TRBJ2-7; tentative D call: TRBD2 (6 bases). V lost 9 bases, J lost 4 bases, and 16 bases lay in between. Looked up from germline, CDR1 is MDHEN and CDR2 is SYDVKM. The CDR3 sequence is 13 residues long. The CDR3 DNA sequence: TGTGCCAGTGGACTATCAGTAGGATACGAGCAGTACTTC. Protein sequence: CASGLSVGYEQYF.

V and J are TRBV27 and TRBJ1-2; 7 bases are a match to TRBD1. Germline CDR1 is MNHEY and CDR2 is SMNVEV (reference sequence). The CDR3 is 15 residues long. The V gene end was trimmed by 2 bases and the J gene end by 3 bases; junction bases not matched to a gene: 6. Here the CDR3 reads CASSLLAGQDYGYTF. In DNA form, the CDR3 reads TGTGCCAGCAGTTTACTTGCTGGACAGGACTATGGCTACACCTTC.

This rearrangement joins TRBV9 to TRBJ2-5, with TRBD1 matching 8 bases. CDR1 and CDR2 (germline): SGDLS, YYNGEE. The CDR3 length is 15 residues. V shed 4 bases and J 5 bases; nucleotides not matched to a gene: 10. CDR3 region: CASSLRQGNMETQYF. DNA for the CDR3: TGTGCCAGCAGCTTGAGACAGGGGAATATGGAGACCCAGTACTTC.

The rearrangement uses TRBV19 and TRBJ1-1, with D tentatively TRBD1 (5 bases). V lost 2 bases and J 3 bases, leaving 7 bases between the germline ends. The germline V gene has CDR1 LNHDA and CDR2 SQIVND (reference sequence). This CDR3 has 13 residues. This CDR3 reads CASSISRDTEAFF. The CDR3 nucleotides read TGTGCCAGTAGTATAAGCAGGGACACTGAAGCTTTCTTT.

Regarding this clone: An end of the junction differs from the germline gene, which may be a read error. The V and J genes are TRBV18 and TRBJ2-3; possibly TRBD1 for D (6 bases). The CDR3 spans 16 residues. CDR1 and CDR2 (germline): KGHSH, LQKENI. This chain's CDR3 is CASSSPQGLSTDTQYF. DNA of the CDR3: TGTGCCAGCTCATCACCACAGGGCCTCAGCACAGATACGCAGTATTTT.

The chain has TRBV14 and TRBJ2-1, with TRBD1 as a possible D gene (6 bases). The germline V gene has CDR1 SGHDN and CDR2 FVKESK. V was shortened by 2 bases and J by 2 bases, with 13 bases between the two germline ends. The CDR3 has 16 amino acids. CDR3 sequence (DNA): TGTGCCAGCAGCCAAATATCAGGGGTCCCCTACAATGAGCAGTTCTTC. Protein: CASSQISGVPYNEQFF.

The chain couples TRBV5-6 to TRBJ1-1, with 7 bases lining up with TRBD1. Germline V gene data show CDR1 as SGHDT and CDR2 as YYEEEE. This CDR3 has 12 amino acids. After removal of 3 bases from V and 7 bases from J, the junction contained 3 bases not matched to a gene. In DNA form, the CDR3 reads TGTGCCAGCAGCTGGACAGGCAATGAAGCTTTCTTT. It is translated as CASSWTGNEAFF. The complete variable domain, with remaining parts taken from reference TRBV5-6 and TRBJ1-1, reads DAGVTQSPTHLIKTRGQQVTLRCSPKSGHDTVSWYQQALGQGPQFIFQYYEEEERQRGNFPDRFSGHQFPNYSSELNVNALLLGDSALYLCASSWTGNEAFFGQGTRLTVV.

This clone was counted between two and nine times. The V call is TRBV9, the J call TRBJ1-1, with 9 nucleotides matching TRBD1. The CDR3 length is 15 residues. Germline CDR1 is SGDLS and CDR2 is YYNGEE. The V gene end was trimmed by 3 bases and the J gene end by 5 bases; junction bases not matched to a gene: 8. CDR3 loop: CASSEGQGRGTEAFF. In DNA form, the CDR3 reads TGTGCCAGCAGCGAGGGACAGGGAAGAGGGACTGAAGCTTTCTTT.

The chain joins TRBV19 to TRBJ2-7; D possibly corresponds to TRBD2 (6 bases). This CDR3 has 19 amino acids. The germline V gene encodes CDR1 LNHDA and CDR2 SQIVND (reference sequence). Trimming shortened V by 3 bases and J by 1 base, and 25 bases separated the two germline ends. CDR3 residues: CASSIRGGPPALASYEQYF. The CDR3 bases are TGTGCCAGTAGTATCCGAGGTGGCCCCCCGGCCCTAGCGTCCTACGAGCAGTACTTC.

The CDR3 here is CASSLGTEQFF. CDR3 DNA: TGTGCCAGCAGTTTAGGGACAGAGCAGTTCTTC. The chain couples TRBV12-3 or TRBV12-4 to TRBJ2-1, with a possible D match to TRBD1 (5 bases). This CDR3 comprises 11 residues. V was clipped by 1 base and J by 10 bases, with 5 bases between them.

This chain joins TRBV24-1 and TRBJ1-4; TRBD1 matches 7 bases. V shed 4 bases, J shed 8 bases, and the junction held 6 bases outside the gene matches. The CDR3 has 14 amino acids. Germline CDR1 KGHDR, CDR2 SFDVKD. Written as DNA, the CDR3 is TGTGCCACCAGTGAGCGTGGAGGGGGCGAAAAACTGTTTTTT. This translates into CATSERGGGEKLFF.